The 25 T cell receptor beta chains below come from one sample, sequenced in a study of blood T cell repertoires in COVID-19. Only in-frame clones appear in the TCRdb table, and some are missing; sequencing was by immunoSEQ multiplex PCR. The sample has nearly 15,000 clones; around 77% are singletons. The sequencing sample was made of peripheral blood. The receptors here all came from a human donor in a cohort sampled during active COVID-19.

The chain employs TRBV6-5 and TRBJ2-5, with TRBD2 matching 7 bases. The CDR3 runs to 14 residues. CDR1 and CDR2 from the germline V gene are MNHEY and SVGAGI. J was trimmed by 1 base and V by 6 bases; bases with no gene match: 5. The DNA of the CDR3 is TGTGCCAGCAGGCCAGCGGGGAGCCAAGAGACCCAGTACTTC. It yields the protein CASRPAGSQETQYF.

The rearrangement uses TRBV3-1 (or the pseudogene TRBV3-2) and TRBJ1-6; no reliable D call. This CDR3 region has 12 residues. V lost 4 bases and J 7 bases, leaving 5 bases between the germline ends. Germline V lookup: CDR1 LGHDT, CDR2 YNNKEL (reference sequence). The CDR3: CASSRENSPLHF. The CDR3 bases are TGTGCCAGCAGCCGGGAGAATTCACCCCTCCACTTT.

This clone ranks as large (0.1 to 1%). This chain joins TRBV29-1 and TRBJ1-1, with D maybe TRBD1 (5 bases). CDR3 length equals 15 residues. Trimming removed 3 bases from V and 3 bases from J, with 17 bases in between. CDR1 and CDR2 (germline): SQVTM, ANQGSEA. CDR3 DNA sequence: TGCAGCGTTGAGGAGGGGATAAGGAGGTACACTGAAGCTTTCTTT. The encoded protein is CSVEEGIRRYTEAFF.

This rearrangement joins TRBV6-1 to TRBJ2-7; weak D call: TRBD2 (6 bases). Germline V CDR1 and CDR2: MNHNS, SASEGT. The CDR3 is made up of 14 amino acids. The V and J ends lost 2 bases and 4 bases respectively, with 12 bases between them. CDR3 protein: CASSESREPYEQYF. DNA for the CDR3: TGTGCCAGCAGTGAATCCCGGGAGCCATACGAGCAGTACTTC.

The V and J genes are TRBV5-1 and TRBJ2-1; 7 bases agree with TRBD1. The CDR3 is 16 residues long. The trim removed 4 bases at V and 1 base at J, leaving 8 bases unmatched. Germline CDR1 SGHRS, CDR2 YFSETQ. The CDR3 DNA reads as TGCGCCAGCAGCCCTCGGACAGGTGGATCCTACAATGAGCAGTTCTTC. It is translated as CASSPRTGGSYNEQFF.

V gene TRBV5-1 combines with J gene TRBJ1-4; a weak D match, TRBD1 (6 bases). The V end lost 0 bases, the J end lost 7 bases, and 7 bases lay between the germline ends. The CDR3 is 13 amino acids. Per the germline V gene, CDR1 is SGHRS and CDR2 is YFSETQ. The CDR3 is CASSLEQGEKLFF. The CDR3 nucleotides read TGCGCCAGCAGCTTGGAACAGGGTGAAAAACTGTTTTTT.

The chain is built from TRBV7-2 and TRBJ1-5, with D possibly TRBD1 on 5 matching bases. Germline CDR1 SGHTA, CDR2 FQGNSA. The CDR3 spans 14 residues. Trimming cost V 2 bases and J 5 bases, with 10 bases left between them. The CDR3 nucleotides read TGTGCCAGCAGCTTAAGGGGAGGCGATCAGCCCCAGCATTTT. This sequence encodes CASSLRGGDQPQHF.

The CDR3, as DNA: TGTGCCACCGGGGAGACTAGCGGGAGATTCGGCAATGAGCAGTTCTTC. This sequence encodes CATGETSGRFGNEQFF. The genes are TRBV5-4 and TRBJ2-1; TRBD2 agrees at 12 bases. This CDR3 is built from 16 residues. Germline V CDR1 and CDR2: SGHNT, YYREEE (reference sequence). V shed 9 bases, J shed 6 bases, and the junction held 13 bases outside the gene matches.

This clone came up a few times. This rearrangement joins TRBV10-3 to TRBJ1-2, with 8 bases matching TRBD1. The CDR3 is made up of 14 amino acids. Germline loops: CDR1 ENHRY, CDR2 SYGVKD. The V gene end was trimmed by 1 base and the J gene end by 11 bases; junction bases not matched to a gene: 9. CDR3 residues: CAISEFPGQGGYTF. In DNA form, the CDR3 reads TGTGCCATCAGTGAGTTCCCCGGACAGGGTGGGTACACCTTC.

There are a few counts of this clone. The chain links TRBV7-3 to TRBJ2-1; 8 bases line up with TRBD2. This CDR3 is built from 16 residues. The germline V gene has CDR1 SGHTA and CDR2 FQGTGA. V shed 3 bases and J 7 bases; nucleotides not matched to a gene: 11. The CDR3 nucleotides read TGTGCCAGCAGCTTGCGAGCGGGAGCTGGGTGGAATGAGCAGTTCTTC. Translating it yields CASSLRAGAGWNEQFF.

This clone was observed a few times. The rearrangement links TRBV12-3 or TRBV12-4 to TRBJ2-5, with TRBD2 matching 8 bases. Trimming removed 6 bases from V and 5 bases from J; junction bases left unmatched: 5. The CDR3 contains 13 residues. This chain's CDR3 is CASSLSGTETQYF. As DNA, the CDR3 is TGTGCCAGCAGCCTTAGCGGGACTGAGACCCAGTACTTC.

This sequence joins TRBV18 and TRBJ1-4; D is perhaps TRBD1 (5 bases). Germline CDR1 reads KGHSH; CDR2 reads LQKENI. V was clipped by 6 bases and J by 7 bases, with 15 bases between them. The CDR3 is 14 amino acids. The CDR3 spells CASSDTQVGEKLFF. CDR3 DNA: TGTGCCAGCTCGGACACACAGGTCGGTGAAAAACTGTTTTTT.

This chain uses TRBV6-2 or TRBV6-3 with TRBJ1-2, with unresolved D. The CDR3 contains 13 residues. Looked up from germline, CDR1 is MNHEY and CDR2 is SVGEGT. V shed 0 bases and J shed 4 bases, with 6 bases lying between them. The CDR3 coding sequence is TGTGCCAGCAGTTACTCCGGAGTCTATGGCTACACCTTC. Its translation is CASSYSGVYGYTF.

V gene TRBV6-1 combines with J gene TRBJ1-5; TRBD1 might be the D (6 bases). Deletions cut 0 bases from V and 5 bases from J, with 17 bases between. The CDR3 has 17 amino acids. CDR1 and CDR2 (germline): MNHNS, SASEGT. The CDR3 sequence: CASSEASRGLKDQPQHF. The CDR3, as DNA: TGTGCCAGCAGTGAAGCTTCTAGGGGGTTGAAGGATCAGCCCCAGCATTTT.

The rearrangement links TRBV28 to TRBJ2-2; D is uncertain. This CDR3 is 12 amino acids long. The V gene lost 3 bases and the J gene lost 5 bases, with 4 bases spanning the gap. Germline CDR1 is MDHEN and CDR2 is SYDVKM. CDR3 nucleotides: TGTGCCAGCAGTTTGACAACCGGGGAGCTGTTTTTT. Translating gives CASSLTTGELFF.

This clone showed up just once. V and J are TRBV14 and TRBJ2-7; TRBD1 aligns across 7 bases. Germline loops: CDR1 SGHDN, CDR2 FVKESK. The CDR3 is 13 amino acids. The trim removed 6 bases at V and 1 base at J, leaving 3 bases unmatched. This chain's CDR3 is CASRHRGSYEQYF. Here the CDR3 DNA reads TGTGCCAGCAGGCACAGGGGATCCTACGAGCAGTACTTC.

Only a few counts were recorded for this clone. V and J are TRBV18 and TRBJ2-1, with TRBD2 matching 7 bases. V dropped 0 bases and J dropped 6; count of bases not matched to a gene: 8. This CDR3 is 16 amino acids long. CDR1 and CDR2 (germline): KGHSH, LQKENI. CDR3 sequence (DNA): TGTGCCAGCTCACCACCATCGCGGGGGAAGCCCAATGAGCAGTTCTTC. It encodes CASSPPSRGKPNEQFF.

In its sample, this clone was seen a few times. CDR3 nucleotide sequence: TGTGCCAGCAGCCCGAGATCCACTTATAATTCACCCCTCCACTTT. Translating gives CASSPRSTYNSPLHF. V usage is TRBV3-1 (or the pseudogene TRBV3-2) and J usage is TRBJ1-6; D remains unclear. Trimming shortened V by 4 bases and J by 4 bases, and 11 bases separated the two germline ends. Germline V CDR1 and CDR2: LGHDT, YNNKEL (reference sequence). The CDR3 covers 15 residues.

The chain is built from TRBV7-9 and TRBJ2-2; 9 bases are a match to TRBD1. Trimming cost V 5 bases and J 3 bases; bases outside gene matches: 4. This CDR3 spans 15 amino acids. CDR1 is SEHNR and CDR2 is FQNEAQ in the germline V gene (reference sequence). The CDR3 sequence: CASSDRDRDTGELFF. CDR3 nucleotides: TGTGCCAGCAGCGACCGGGACAGGGACACCGGGGAGCTGTTTTTT.

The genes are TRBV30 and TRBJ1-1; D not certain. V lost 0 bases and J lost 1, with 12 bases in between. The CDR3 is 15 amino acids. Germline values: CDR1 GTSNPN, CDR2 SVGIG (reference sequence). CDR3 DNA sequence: TGTGCCTGGAGTGTACTACCGGCGGCGAACACTGAAGCTTTCTTT. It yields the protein CAWSVLPAANTEAFF.

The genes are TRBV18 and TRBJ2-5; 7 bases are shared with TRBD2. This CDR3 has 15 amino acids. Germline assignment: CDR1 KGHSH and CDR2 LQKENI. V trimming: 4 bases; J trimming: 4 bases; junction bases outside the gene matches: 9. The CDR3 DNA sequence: TGTGCCAGCTCACGGAGCGGGGCGAAGGGAGAGACCCAGTACTTC. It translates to CASSRSGAKGETQYF.

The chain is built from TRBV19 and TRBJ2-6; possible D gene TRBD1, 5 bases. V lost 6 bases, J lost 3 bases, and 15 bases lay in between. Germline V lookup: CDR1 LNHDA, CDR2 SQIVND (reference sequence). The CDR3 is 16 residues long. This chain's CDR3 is CASRSRERVGANVLTF. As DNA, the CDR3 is TGTGCCAGTAGGAGCAGGGAACGTGTTGGGGCCAACGTCCTGACTTTC.

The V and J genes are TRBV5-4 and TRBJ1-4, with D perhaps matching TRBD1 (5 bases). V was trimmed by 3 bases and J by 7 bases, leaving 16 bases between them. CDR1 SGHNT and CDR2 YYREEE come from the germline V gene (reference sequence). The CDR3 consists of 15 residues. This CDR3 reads CASSSESGRAEKLFF. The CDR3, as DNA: TGTGCCAGCAGCTCCGAGTCGGGCAGGGCTGAAAAACTGTTTTTT.

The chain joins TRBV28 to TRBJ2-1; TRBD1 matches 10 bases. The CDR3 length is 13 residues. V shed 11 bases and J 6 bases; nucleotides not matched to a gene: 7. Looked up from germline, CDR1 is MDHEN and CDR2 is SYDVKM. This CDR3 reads CAVPGQGTNEQFF. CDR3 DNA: TGTGCCGTACCGGGACAGGGGACCAATGAGCAGTTCTTC. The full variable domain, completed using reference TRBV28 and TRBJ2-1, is DVKVTQSSRYLVKRTGEKVFLECVQDMDHENMFWYRQDPGLGLRLIYFSYDVKMKEKGDIPEGYSVSREKKERFSLILESASTNQTSMYLCAVPGQGTNEQFFGPGTRLTVL.

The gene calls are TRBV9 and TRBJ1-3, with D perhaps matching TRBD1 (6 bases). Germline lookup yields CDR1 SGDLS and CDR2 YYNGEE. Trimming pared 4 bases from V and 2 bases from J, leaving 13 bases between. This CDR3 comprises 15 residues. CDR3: CASSTTGQPGNTIYF. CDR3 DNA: TGTGCCAGCAGCACTACAGGGCAGCCTGGAAACACCATATATTTT. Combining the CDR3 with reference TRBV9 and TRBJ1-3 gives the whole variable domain DSGVTQTPKHLITATGQRVTLRCSPRSGDLSVYWYQQSLDQGLQFLIQYYNGEERAKGNILERFSAQQFPDLHSELNLSSLELGDSALYFCASSTTGQPGNTIYFGEGSWLTVV.